A selection of T cell receptor beta chains follows, all from one sample in a study of cytomegalovirus exposure and HLA in healthy donors. Clones were read by immunoSEQ multiplex PCR, and TCRdb kept only the in-frame ones, dropping some. The table shows some 150,000 clones, with around 82% occurring only once. Specimen: PBMCs. These receptors were taken from a man aged 50 to 60 in good health and CMV-seronegative. Both conserved end residues are part of each CDR3. Each record gives: J gene, clone size, V gene, D gene, CDR3 protein, CDR3 DNA. A D gene is named only where the DNA matches it firmly. Expanded clones are given a class, and other clones once, few, many or no size at all.

J gene: TRBJ2-3
clone size: .
V gene: TRBV5-1
D gene: TRBD2
CDR3 protein: CASSLGLAGNGDTQYF
CDR3 DNA: TGCGCCAGCAGCTTGGGACTAGCGGGAAATGGAGATACGCAGTATTTT

J gene: TRBJ1-2
clone size: .
V gene: TRBV27
D gene: .
CDR3 protein: CATAGEGPDGYTF
CDR3 DNA: TGTGCCACCGCCGGGGAGGGCCCGGATGGCTACACCTTC

J gene: TRBJ2-2
clone size: .
V gene: TRBV7-3
D gene: .
CDR3 protein: CASSLQGNTGELFF
CDR3 DNA: TGTGCCAGCAGCTTACAGGGGAACACCGGGGAGCTGTTTTTT

J gene: TRBJ2-2
clone size: .
V gene: TRBV27
D gene: .
CDR3 protein: CASSLRDSFTGELFF
CDR3 DNA: TGTGCCAGCAGTTTACGGGACTCATTCACCGGGGAGCTGTTTTTT

J gene: TRBJ1-4
clone size: .
V gene: TRBV6-5
D gene: .
CDR3 protein: CASRNPGQRKLFF
CDR3 DNA: TGTGCCAGCAGGAACCCCGGACAGCGAAAACTGTTTTTT

J gene: TRBJ2-3
clone size: .
V gene: TRBV14
D gene: .
CDR3 protein: CASSQFFGGDNTDTQYF
CDR3 DNA: TGTGCCAGCAGCCAATTCTTCGGAGGAGATAACACAGATACGCAGTATTTT

J gene: TRBJ1-4
clone size: .
V gene: TRBV5-1
D gene: TRBD1
CDR3 protein: CASSSQGANEKLFF
CDR3 DNA: TGCGCCAGCAGCTCACAGGGGGCTAATGAAAAACTGTTTTTT

J gene: TRBJ2-3
clone size: .
V gene: TRBV6-6
D gene: .
CDR3 protein: CAAALSARLDTQYF
CDR3 DNA: TGTGCCGCCGCCCTTAGCGCCCGATTGGATACGCAGTATTTT

J gene: TRBJ2-7
clone size: once
V gene: TRBV2
D gene: .
CDR3 protein: CASSEGQGGYEQYF
CDR3 DNA: TGTGCCAGCAGTGAGGGCCAGGGTGGCTACGAGCAGTACTTC

J gene: TRBJ2-2
clone size: .
V gene: TRBV27
D gene: TRBD1
CDR3 protein: CASSSGTGPNTGELFF
CDR3 DNA: TGTGCCAGCAGTTCCGGGACAGGTCCAAACACCGGGGAGCTGTTTTTT

J gene: TRBJ2-1
clone size: few
V gene: TRBV30
D gene: TRBD2
CDR3 protein: CAGTPSGGAYNEQFF
CDR3 DNA: TGTGCCGGAACACCTAGCGGGGGGGCCTACAATGAGCAGTTCTTC

J gene: TRBJ1-1
clone size: .
V gene: TRBV15
D gene: TRBD1
CDR3 protein: CATSGRDSRNTEAFF
CDR3 DNA: TGTGCCACCAGCGGTCGGGACAGTCGGAACACTGAAGCTTTCTTT

J gene: TRBJ2-5
clone size: .
V gene: TRBV19
D gene: .
CDR3 protein: CASSNRGGETQYF
CDR3 DNA: TGTGCCAGTAGTAACAGGGGGGGGGAGACCCAGTACTTC

J gene: TRBJ1-4
clone size: .
V gene: TRBV6-6
D gene: .
CDR3 protein: CASSPTRQPSEKLFF
CDR3 DNA: TGTGCCAGCAGTCCTACCCGACAGCCCTCTGAAAAACTGTTTTTT

J gene: TRBJ2-2
clone size: .
V gene: TRBV19
D gene: .
CDR3 protein: CASIRAGVDTGELFF
CDR3 DNA: TGTGCCAGTATTCGGGCAGGGGTGGACACCGGGGAGCTGTTTTTT

J gene: TRBJ1-5
clone size: .
V gene: TRBV7-2
D gene: TRBD1
CDR3 protein: CASSLVGGQGNQPQHF
CDR3 DNA: TGTGCCAGCAGCTTAGTAGGGGGACAGGGCAATCAGCCCCAGCATTTT

J gene: TRBJ1-1
clone size: .
V gene: TRBV30
D gene: .
CDR3 protein: CAWRAGLGNTEAFF
CDR3 DNA: TGTGCCTGGAGAGCAGGATTGGGGAACACTGAAGCTTTCTTT

J gene: TRBJ1-3
clone size: .
V gene: TRBV2
D gene: .
CDR3 protein: CASAGSRSSGNTIYF
CDR3 DNA: TGTGCCAGCGCCGGGAGCAGGAGCTCTGGAAACACCATATATTTT

J gene: TRBJ2-1
clone size: .
V gene: TRBV19
D gene: .
CDR3 protein: CASSDLNEQFF
CDR3 DNA: TGTGCCAGTAGTGACTTAAATGAGCAGTTCTTC